The 25 T cell receptor beta chains given below trace back to one sample, sequenced in a study of cytomegalovirus exposure and HLA in healthy donors. Vbeta (60) and Jbeta (13) primers were used in the PCR. Here immunoSEQ multiplex PCR was the method, and the copy in TCRdb shows in-frame clones only, minus some. The sample contains approximately 100,000 clones, roughly 71% of which appear only once. Sequenced: PBMCs. The receptors stem from a man aged 50-60 years in good health and CMV-seronegative.

On this clone: The sample holds other DNA sequences that translate to the same CDR3. The J gene is TRBJ1-1, the V gene TRBV6-5; no clear D gene. The germline V gene has CDR1 MNHEY and CDR2 SVGAGI. The V end lost 5 bases, the J end lost 3 bases, and 16 bases lay between the germline ends. The CDR3 extends over 15 amino acids. The CDR3 loop reads CASSPPFPRDTEAFF. The CDR3 coding sequence is TGTGCCAGCAGTCCCCCGTTTCCACGGGACACTGAAGCTTTCTTT.

The DNA for the CDR3 is TGTGCCAGCAGTTACTCGACGGCGGCTGGAAACACCATATATTTT. Translating it yields CASSYSTAAGNTIYF. This chain uses TRBV6-5 with TRBJ1-3, with D uncertain. Germline V gene lookup returns CDR1 MNHEY and CDR2 SVGAGI. Trimming cost V 0 bases and J 2 bases, with 8 bases left between them. This CDR3 comprises 15 residues.

The V and J genes are TRBV11-3 and TRBJ2-5, with D hard to call. Germline lookup yields CDR1 SGHNT and CDR2 YENEEA. The CDR3 covers 13 residues. Trimming stripped 3 bases from V and 5 bases from J, with 10 bases between. The CDR3 region has the DNA TGTGCCAGCAGCTTCCAGGTCGGTGAGACCCAGTACTTC. It codes for CASSFQVGETQYF.

DNA for the CDR3: TGTGCCATCAGTGCCTCTTTGGGACAGGGAAACCACGAGCAGTACTTC. Translated: CAISASLGQGNHEQYF. The chain uses TRBV10-3 and TRBJ2-5, with TRBD1 identical over 9 bases. The J call may be wrong; the DNA end is better matched by TRBJ2-7. The germline CDR1 and CDR2 sequences are ENHRY and SYGVKD. This CDR3 is 16 amino acids long.

The rearrangement links TRBV4-1 to TRBJ2-3; 8 bases line up with TRBD2. From germline, CDR1 is MGHRA and CDR2 YSYEKL. J was trimmed by 8 bases and V by 0 bases; bases with no gene match: 10. This CDR3 has 16 residues. The CDR3 protein is CASSQDRGTRRATQYF. The CDR3 DNA follows: TGCGCCAGCAGCCAAGATCGAGGGACTAGACGGGCTACGCAGTATTTT.

The chain links TRBV11-2 to TRBJ2-2, with unresolved D. Germline CDR1 reads SGHAT; CDR2 reads FQNNGV. This CDR3 region has 14 residues. V dropped 2 bases and J dropped 0 bases, with 4 bases sitting between them. The DNA of the CDR3 is TGTGCCAGCAGCTTACGTACGAACACCGGGGAGCTGTTTTTT. This translates into CASSLRTNTGELFF. Full variable domain (missing parts from reference TRBV11-2 and TRBJ2-2): EAGVAQSPRYKIIEKRQSVAFWCNPISGHATLYWYQQILGQGPKLLIQFQNNGVVDDSQLPKDRFSAERLKGVDSTLKIQPAKLEDSAVYLCASSLRTNTGELFFGEGSRLTVL.

This clone was recorded only once. Other DNA variants within this sample encode the same CDR3. CDR3 sequence: CASSARGSNQPQHF. Written as DNA, the CDR3 is TGTGCCAGCAGCGCCAGGGGTAGCAATCAGCCCCAGCATTTT. The chain employs TRBV28 and TRBJ1-5, with D possibly TRBD1 on 6 matching bases. Germline V lookup: CDR1 MDHEN, CDR2 SYDVKM. CDR3 size: 14 residues. V was pared by 6 bases and J by 0 bases, with 9 bases between.

In its sample, this clone was seen a few times. V gene TRBV28 combines with J gene TRBJ2-4; unclear D gene. Looked up from germline, CDR1 is MDHEN and CDR2 is SYDVKM. Trimming pared 5 bases from V and 7 bases from J, leaving 15 bases between. The CDR3 totals 14 residues. CDR3: CASSPHGYSNIQYF. In nucleotides, the CDR3 is TGTGCCAGCAGTCCCCATGGGTATAGCAACATTCAGTACTTC.

This rearrangement joins TRBV19 to TRBJ1-5; no clear D gene. CDR1 LNHDA and CDR2 SQIVND come from the germline V gene (reference sequence). The CDR3 is 15 amino acids. Trimming took off 2 bases at V and 4 bases at J, with 12 bases between the two ends. As DNA, the CDR3 is TGTGCCAGTAGTATAAATGGAGCAACTAATCAGCCCCAGCATTTT. It codes for CASSINGATNQPQHF.

The sample holds one count of this clone. The CDR3 spells CAWSIGQGSGYTF. CDR3 nucleotide sequence: TGTGCCTGGAGTATCGGACAGGGGAGTGGCTACACCTTC. V usage is TRBV30 and J usage is TRBJ1-2; 9 nucleotides match TRBD1. This CDR3 region has 13 residues. From germline, CDR1 is GTSNPN and CDR2 SVGIG (reference sequence). Losses at the gene ends were 2 bases for V and 7 bases for J; bases not matched to a gene: 5.

The rearrangement uses TRBV6-1 and TRBJ1-1; D not resolved. CDR3 length equals 13 residues. The V end lost 6 bases, the J end lost 0 bases, and 8 bases lay between the germline ends. Per germline, CDR1 MNHNS and CDR2 SASEGT. CDR3 sequence: CASSRRMNTEAFF. The DNA of the CDR3 is TGTGCCAGCAGCCGCAGGATGAACACTGAAGCTTTCTTT.

This rearrangement joins TRBV28 to TRBJ2-7; possible D gene TRBD2, 7 bases. CDR1 and CDR2 from the germline V gene are MDHEN and SYDVKM. Trimming removed 5 bases at V and 1 base at J, with 24 bases between. The CDR3 contains 18 residues. CDR3 protein: CASSRPLGEGVRSYEQYF. Written as DNA, the CDR3 is TGTGCCAGCAGTCGCCCCCTTGGGGAGGGGGTACGATCCTACGAGCAGTACTTC.

This chain joins TRBV19 and TRBJ1-5, with 9 bases fitting TRBD1. From germline, CDR1 is LNHDA and CDR2 SQIVND (reference sequence). The trim removed 7 bases at V and 0 bases at J, leaving 7 bases unmatched. This CDR3 is 16 amino acids long. For the CDR3, the DNA is TGTGCCAGTACCACAAAACAGGGGGCTAGCAATCAGCCCCAGCATTTT. The encoded protein is CASTTKQGASNQPQHF.

This chain links TRBV11-2 with TRBJ2-7, with 8 nucleotides matching TRBD2. Unmatched junction bases numbered 7, after V lost 0 bases and J lost 6 bases. This CDR3 comprises 15 residues. Germline assignment: CDR1 SGHAT and CDR2 FQNNGV. Here the CDR3 reads CASSLDGTRFSEQYF. The CDR3 nucleotides read TGTGCCAGCAGCTTAGATGGGACTAGATTTTCCGAGCAGTACTTC. The variable domain in full, with the rest retrieved from reference TRBV11-2 and TRBJ2-7, is EAGVAQSPRYKIIEKRQSVAFWCNPISGHATLYWYQQILGQGPKLLIQFQNNGVVDDSQLPKDRFSAERLKGVDSTLKIQPAKLEDSAVYLCASSLDGTRFSEQYFGPGTRLTVT.

The genes are TRBV19 and TRBJ1-2; 8 bases agree with TRBD1. Germline lookup yields CDR1 LNHDA and CDR2 SQIVND (reference sequence). V lost 4 bases and J lost 12; bases outside the gene matches: 10. CDR3 length: 13 amino acids. The CDR3 DNA follows: TGTGCCAGTAGTACGACCAGGGGGCGCATAGACACCTTC. Its translation: CASSTTRGRIDTF.

The chain employs TRBV29-1 and TRBJ2-3; possibly TRBD1 for D (6 bases). Between the trimmed V and J ends, which lost 4 bases and 3 bases, there was a span of 14 bases. This CDR3 has 14 residues. Germline V gives CDR1 SQVTM, CDR2 ANQGSEA. CDR3 DNA: TGCAGCGTTGCTGGCGCAGGGGCTACAGATACGCAGTATTTT. This gives the protein CSVAGAGATDTQYF.

The rearrangement joins TRBV9 to TRBJ1-1; a weak D match, TRBD1 (6 bases). The CDR3 is made up of 16 amino acids. Trimming removed 4 bases from V and 2 bases from J, with 18 bases in between. The germline gives CDR1 SGDLS, CDR2 YYNGEE. The CDR3 DNA reads TGTGCCAGCAGCCCTCATGGGGGGGGCTTAAACACTGAAGCTTTCTTT. Protein: CASSPHGGGLNTEAFF.

The genes are TRBV4-1 and TRBJ2-1, with 10 bases lining up with TRBD2. CDR3 length: 17 amino acids. The junction had 19 bases not matched to a gene; V was cut back by 2 bases and J by 15 bases. Germline lookup yields CDR1 MGHRA and CDR2 YSYEKL. The CDR3 here is CASSQFLPGTSAGGRFF. The CDR3 DNA follows: TGCGCCAGCAGCCAATTCCTCCCCGGGACTAGCGCCGGAGGTCGGTTCTTC.

The chain employs TRBV4-1 and TRBJ1-1; D is uncertain. Per germline, CDR1 MGHRA and CDR2 YSYEKL. Deletions cut 8 bases from V and 1 base from J, with 5 bases between. CDR3 length: 11 residues. The CDR3: CASEGNTEAFF. The DNA for the CDR3 is TGCGCCAGCGAGGGGAACACTGAAGCTTTCTTT.

The rearrangement links TRBV28 to TRBJ1-5; TRBD1 matches at 8 bases. Trimming took 2 bases from V and 11 from J; bases not matched to a gene: 8. This CDR3 spans 14 amino acids. Germline V gives CDR1 MDHEN, CDR2 SYDVKM. CDR3 coding DNA: TGTGCCAGCAGTTTACCGACAGGGGTCATGACCCAGCATTTT. It translates to CASSLPTGVMTQHF.

This chain connects TRBV27 to TRBJ1-1; D is perhaps TRBD1 (5 bases). In germline, CDR1 is MNHEY, CDR2 SMNVEV (reference sequence). V lost 6 bases and J lost 1, with 15 bases in between. The CDR3 spans 15 residues. The DNA of the CDR3 is TGTGCCAGCAGCCTGAATTCAGGGCCGAACACTGAAGCTTTCTTT. Encoded protein: CASSLNSGPNTEAFF.

This clone was counted only a few times. The gene calls are TRBV6-5 and TRBJ1-3, with unresolved D. The CDR3 is 13 residues long. V dropped 5 bases and J dropped 0 bases, with 5 bases sitting between them. CDR1 is MNHEY and CDR2 is SVGAGI in the germline V gene. Written as DNA, the CDR3 is TGTGCCAGCAGTCGGTACTCTGGAAACACCATATATTTT. As protein: CASSRYSGNTIYF.

V gene TRBV11-2 combines with J gene TRBJ2-7; 9 bases are shared with TRBD1. V was clipped by 5 bases and J by 6 bases; unmatched bases: 8. The CDR3 covers 14 residues. From germline, CDR1 is SGHAT and CDR2 FQNNGV. CDR3 in DNA: TGTGCCAGCAGCCAAGGGACAGGGATGAGCGAGCAGTACTTC. Translation gives CASSQGTGMSEQYF.

CDR3 nucleotide sequence: TGTGCCAGCAGCGTTTCTATCACCGGGGAGCTGTTTTTT. Its translation is CASSVSITGELFF. This chain joins TRBV9 and TRBJ2-2, with no clear D. CDR1 is SGDLS, CDR2 YYNGEE, per germline. The V gene lost 2 bases and the J gene lost 4 bases, with 6 bases spanning the gap. The CDR3 is 13 residues long.

This clone turned up a few times. V gene TRBV2 combines with J gene TRBJ2-5; unclear D gene. The CDR3 is 12 amino acids. Trimming removed 7 bases at V and 2 bases at J, with 8 bases between. Germline V gene lookup returns CDR1 SNHLY and CDR2 FYNNEI. CDR3 protein: CASTAEQETQYF. In DNA form, the CDR3 reads TGTGCCAGCACCGCGGAACAAGAGACCCAGTACTTC.